The T cell receptor (beta chain) under discussion was sequenced for a study of blood T cell repertoires in COVID-19. The table came from immunoSEQ multiplex PCR; TCRdb's copy has only in-frame clones and leaves some out. The sample carries about 190,000 clones, around 79% recorded once. The CDR3 has 15 residues. Trimming cost V 1 base and J 0 bases, with 9 bases left between them. Germline lookup yields CDR1 SGHTA and CDR2 FQGNSA. This sequence joins TRBV7-2 and TRBJ1-2; a weak D match, TRBD1 (6 bases). Sample: peripheral blood. This sequence originates from a woman between 50 and 59 years old with acute or convalescent COVID-19. CDR3 nucleotide sequence: TGTGCCAGCAGCTTAGTGGGGACAACTAACTATGGCTACACCTTC. Translation: CASSLVGTTNYGYTF.